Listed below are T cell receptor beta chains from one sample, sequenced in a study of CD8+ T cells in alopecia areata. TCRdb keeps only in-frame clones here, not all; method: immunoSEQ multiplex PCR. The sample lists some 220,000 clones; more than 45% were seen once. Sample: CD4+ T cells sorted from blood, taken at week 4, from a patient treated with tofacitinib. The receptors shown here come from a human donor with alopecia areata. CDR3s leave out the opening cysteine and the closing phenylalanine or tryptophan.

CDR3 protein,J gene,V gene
ACRESEYEQY,TRBJ2-7,TRBV23-1
AWSATSGGYEQY,TRBJ2-7,TRBV30
ASRPGDGGYT,TRBJ1-2,TRBV2
AWSVLAGTGELF,TRBJ2-2,TRBV30
ASSLGTGVYEQY,TRBJ2-7,TRBV5-5
ASSLDTRQETQY,TRBJ2-5,TRBV28
ASSEGRTGDQPQH,TRBJ1-5,TRBV2
ASSRDLAGGPEQY,TRBJ2-7,TRBV6-5
AWSPSFTGVS,TRBJ2-7,TRBV30
ASSVGGQGARGYT,TRBJ1-2,TRBV9
ASSSNEQY,TRBJ2-7,TRBV21-1
ASCRGVPEAF,TRBJ1-1,TRBV28
ASTEQGITEAF,TRBJ1-1,TRBV30
ASSQESASTGELF,TRBJ2-2,TRBV4-3
SVLLAESEAF,TRBJ1-1,TRBV29-1
ASSLGMDTDTQY,TRBJ2-3,TRBV5-1
ASSHNREDSPLH,TRBJ1-6,TRBV5-4
ASSLSSGLELF,TRBJ1-4,TRBV7-9
AWSVQGVKYNSPLH,TRBJ1-6,TRBV30
ASSLQGEEKLF,TRBJ1-4,TRBV5-4
AGRGEAYEQF,TRBJ2-1,TRBV2
SLVGRGHPDTQY,TRBJ2-3,TRBV29-1
SVLGQEKPGTEAF,TRBJ1-1,TRBV29-1
AWTPGKNNEQF,TRBJ2-1,TRBV30
ASSYRGSGNTIY,TRBJ1-3,TRBV5-6
ASSQATGMTYEQY,TRBJ2-7,TRBV14
ASSPRVRDRHEKLF,TRBJ1-4,TRBV18
ASSWGDSPLH,TRBJ1-6,TRBV27
ASKGGMSNQPQH,TRBJ1-5,TRBV28
ASSPLTGSNQPQH,TRBJ1-5,TRBV5-1
ASSDRGGGYT,TRBJ1-2,TRBV2
ASSQAGTDTQY,TRBJ2-3,TRBV4-3
ASSRDTNYEQY,TRBJ2-7,TRBV7-8
ASSLEGTSGARSQF,TRBJ2-1,TRBV7-2
AWSVSAEYEQY,TRBJ2-7,TRBV30
ASSELGGNTIY,TRBJ1-3,TRBV2
SVRTSWEAF,TRBJ1-1,TRBV29-1
ASSLDGTPDTEAF,TRBJ1-1,TRBV5-1
ASSPRAVSSYEQY,TRBJ2-7,TRBV2
ASSPRVQETQY,TRBJ2-5,TRBV18
ASSMIPAGTSGGPARRSYNEQF,TRBJ2-1,TRBV14
ASSLVPGDNIQY,TRBJ2-4,TRBV27
ASSGTGWGGYT,TRBJ1-2,TRBV25-1
ASSQGSGGSYNEQF,TRBJ2-1,TRBV7-2
ASSQDPNTEAF,TRBJ1-1,TRBV4-3
ASSTRQGLYSPLH,TRBJ1-6,TRBV5-4
SVLGRNTDTQY,TRBJ2-3,TRBV29-1
SEGRRSTDTQY,TRBJ2-3,TRBV29-1
ASSQGRTIGEQY,TRBJ2-7,TRBV4-3
SAIDYPTQY,TRBJ2-3,TRBV20-1
ASSQLGTQNYGYT,TRBJ1-2,TRBV14
ASSQDGGSYNEQF,TRBJ2-1,TRBV25-1
ASSHIGTEAF,TRBJ1-1,TRBV7-2
SVPDYNEQF,TRBJ2-1,TRBV29-1
ASSSAFGSNEQF,TRBJ2-1,TRBV11-3
ATSRDPQGYNEAF,TRBJ1-1,TRBV15